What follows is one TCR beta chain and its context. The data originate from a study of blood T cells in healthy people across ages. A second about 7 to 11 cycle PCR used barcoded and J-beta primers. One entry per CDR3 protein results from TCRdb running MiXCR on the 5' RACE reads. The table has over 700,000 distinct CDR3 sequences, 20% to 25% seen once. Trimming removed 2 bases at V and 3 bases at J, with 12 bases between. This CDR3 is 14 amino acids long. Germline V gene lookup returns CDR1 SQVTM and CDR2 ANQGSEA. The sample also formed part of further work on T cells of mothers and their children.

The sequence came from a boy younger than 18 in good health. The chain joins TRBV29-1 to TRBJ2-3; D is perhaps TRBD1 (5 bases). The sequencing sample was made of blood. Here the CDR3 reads CSVERQGGTDTQYF. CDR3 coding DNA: TGCAGCGTTGAACGTCAGGGTGGGACAGATACGCAGTATTTT.